The rows below give T cell receptor beta chains drawn from one sample of a study of blood T cell repertoires in COVID-19. Libraries were prepared by immunoSEQ multiplex PCR; TCRdb keeps only in-frame clonotypes and omits some of them. Of fewer than 50,000 clones listed, more than 90% are singletons. Sequenced material: peripheral blood. The receptors shown here come from a man aged 50 to 59 with COVID-19, enrolled during active disease. Each CDR3 is given with its conserved first and last residue. Each record gives: J gene, clone size, V gene, D gene, CDR3 DNA, CDR3 protein. A D gene is named only where the DNA matches it firmly. The listing skips clone size in some rows; elsewhere it reads once, few, many or a size class.

J gene: TRBJ2-2; clone size: .; V gene: TRBV19; D gene: TRBD2; CDR3 DNA: TGTGCCAGTAGTACCGGGACTAGAAACACCGGGGAGCTGTTTTTT; CDR3 protein: CASSTGTRNTGELFF
J gene: TRBJ2-6; clone size: .; V gene: TRBV2; D gene: .; CDR3 DNA: TGTGCCAGCAGTCCAGTTCTTGGGGCCAACGTCCTGACTTTC; CDR3 protein: CASSPVLGANVLTF
J gene: TRBJ1-2; clone size: .; V gene: TRBV5-4; D gene: TRBD1; CDR3 DNA: TGTGCCAGCAGCCTAGACAGGGGGACCGGCTACACCTTC; CDR3 protein: CASSLDRGTGYTF
J gene: TRBJ1-2; clone size: .; V gene: TRBV10-3; D gene: .; CDR3 DNA: TGTGCCATCAGTGAGTCGCGGGCGGGTGTAAGCTATGGCTACACCTTC; CDR3 protein: CAISESRAGVSYGYTF
J gene: TRBJ1-1; clone size: .; V gene: TRBV19; D gene: .; CDR3 DNA: TGTGCCAGTAGTAGTACAAAGAACACTGAAGCTTTCTTT; CDR3 protein: CASSSTKNTEAFF
J gene: TRBJ1-6; clone size: .; V gene: TRBV6-6; D gene: .; CDR3 DNA: TGTGCCAGCACCTCCTGGCAGGGAAGTGAGGATTCACCCCTCCACTTT; CDR3 protein: CASTSWQGSEDSPLHF
J gene: TRBJ2-2; clone size: .; V gene: TRBV6-5; D gene: TRBD2; CDR3 DNA: TGTGCCAGCAGTTTACTGACTAGCGGTAACACCGGGGAGCTGTTTTTT; CDR3 protein: CASSLLTSGNTGELFF
J gene: TRBJ1-2; clone size: .; V gene: TRBV19; D gene: .; CDR3 DNA: TGTGCCAGTAGTAGGGGGGAGTACTATGGCTACACCTTC; CDR3 protein: CASSRGEYYGYTF
J gene: TRBJ2-1; clone size: .; V gene: TRBV19; D gene: TRBD1; CDR3 DNA: TGTGCCAGTGAAGACAGGGTCTACAATGAGCAGTTCTTC; CDR3 protein: CASEDRVYNEQFF
J gene: TRBJ2-1; clone size: .; V gene: TRBV4-1; D gene: TRBD2; CDR3 DNA: TGCGCCAGCAGCCGCGCCGGGACAATGGGACTAGCGGGAGTTATCAATGAGCAGTTCTTC; CDR3 protein: CASSRAGTMGLAGVINEQFF
J gene: TRBJ1-2; clone size: once; V gene: TRBV7-2; D gene: TRBD1; CDR3 DNA: TGTGCCAGCAGCTCAGGGACAGGGAGGCACACCTATGGCTACACCTTC; CDR3 protein: CASSSGTGRHTYGYTF
J gene: TRBJ1-6; clone size: .; V gene: TRBV7-9; D gene: TRBD1; CDR3 DNA: TGTGCCAGCAGCCCGATGGGACAGGGTAATTCACCCCTCCACTTT; CDR3 protein: CASSPMGQGNSPLHF
J gene: TRBJ2-2; clone size: .; V gene: TRBV5-8; D gene: .; CDR3 DNA: TGTGCCAGCAGCCCTCCCGCGAGGTCGTCGGGGGAGCTGTTTTTT; CDR3 protein: CASSPPARSSGELFF
J gene: TRBJ1-2; clone size: .; V gene: TRBV5-6; D gene: .; CDR3 DNA: TGTGCCAGCAGCTTGGTGGGCGGCTACACCTTC; CDR3 protein: CASSLVGGYTF
J gene: TRBJ2-2; clone size: .; V gene: TRBV9; D gene: TRBD2; CDR3 DNA: TGTGCCAGCAGCGTAGGCAGCGGGAGGGCCATCGGGGAGCTGTTTTTT; CDR3 protein: CASSVGSGRAIGELFF
J gene: TRBJ2-4; clone size: .; V gene: TRBV11-2; D gene: .; CDR3 DNA: TGTGCCAGCAGCCTGGTCCGAGGGGCCAAAAACATTCAGTACTTC; CDR3 protein: CASSLVRGAKNIQYF
J gene: TRBJ2-5; clone size: .; V gene: TRBV19; D gene: .; CDR3 DNA: TGTGCCAGTAGTATAGCCAGCCAAGAGACCCAGTACTTC; CDR3 protein: CASSIASQETQYF
J gene: TRBJ1-5; clone size: .; V gene: TRBV5-1; D gene: TRBD1; CDR3 DNA: TGCGCCAGCAGCTGGACAGGGGGCAATCAGCCCCAGCATTTT; CDR3 protein: CASSWTGGNQPQHF
J gene: TRBJ2-3; clone size: .; V gene: TRBV5-1; D gene: TRBD2; CDR3 DNA: TGCGCCAGCAGCGGCAGGACTAGATCAGATACGCAGTATTTT; CDR3 protein: CASSGRTRSDTQYF
J gene: TRBJ2-7; clone size: .; V gene: TRBV5-6; D gene: TRBD2; CDR3 DNA: TGTGCCAGCAGCTTGGGGGTTCGACTAGCGGAGTACGAGCAGTACTTC; CDR3 protein: CASSLGVRLAEYEQYF
J gene: TRBJ2-1; clone size: .; V gene: TRBV2; D gene: TRBD1; CDR3 DNA: TGTGCCAGCACCGGACAGGGTTCCTACAATGAGCAGTTCTTC; CDR3 protein: CASTGQGSYNEQFF
J gene: TRBJ2-3; clone size: .; V gene: TRBV7-2; D gene: TRBD2; CDR3 DNA: TGTGCCAGCAGCTTAGGGACGGGAGGGTTGGCAGATACGCAGTATTTT; CDR3 protein: CASSLGTGGLADTQYF
J gene: TRBJ2-1; clone size: .; V gene: TRBV5-1; D gene: TRBD2; CDR3 DNA: TGCGCCAGCAGCGGACTAGCGGGAGAGAATGAGCAGTTCTTC; CDR3 protein: CASSGLAGENEQFF
J gene: TRBJ1-1; clone size: .; V gene: TRBV2; D gene: TRBD1; CDR3 DNA: TGTGCCAGTGGACAGGGTAGAACTGAAGCTTTCTTT; CDR3 protein: CASGQGRTEAFF
J gene: TRBJ1-2; clone size: .; V gene: TRBV4-1; D gene: .; CDR3 DNA: TGCGCCAGCAGCCCGGTCGGGAGAAAGGGCTATGGCTACACCTTC; CDR3 protein: CASSPVGRKGYGYTF
J gene: TRBJ2-3; clone size: .; V gene: TRBV24-1; D gene: TRBD1; CDR3 DNA: TGTGCCACCAGTGATTATCCGGGACAGGGGTTATATTTT; CDR3 protein: CATSDYPGQGLYF
J gene: TRBJ1-2; clone size: .; V gene: TRBV20-1; D gene: .; CDR3 DNA: TGCAGTGCTAGGGGGAGCTATGGCTACACCTTC; CDR3 protein: CSARGSYGYTF
J gene: TRBJ2-3; clone size: .; V gene: TRBV24-1; D gene: TRBD1; CDR3 DNA: TGTGCCACCAGTGACCCCCGGACAGGGGCGAGCTCAGATACGCAGTATTTT; CDR3 protein: CATSDPRTGASSDTQYF
J gene: TRBJ2-2; clone size: .; V gene: TRBV24-1; D gene: .; CDR3 DNA: TGTGCCACTAGATCGGGGGGCAGATTAAACACCGGGGAGCTGTTTTTT; CDR3 protein: CATRSGGRLNTGELFF
J gene: TRBJ1-6; clone size: once; V gene: TRBV28; D gene: TRBD1; CDR3 DNA: TGTGCCAGCAGTCGCTTTTCAGGGACAGGGTCCCTTTCACCCCTCCACTTT; CDR3 protein: CASSRFSGTGSLSPLHF
J gene: TRBJ1-5; clone size: once; V gene: TRBV28; D gene: .; CDR3 DNA: TGTGCCAGCGGCAGGGTTCGCAATCAGCCCCAGCATTTT; CDR3 protein: CASGRVRNQPQHF
J gene: TRBJ1-2; clone size: .; V gene: TRBV4-2; D gene: TRBD1; CDR3 DNA: TGTGCCAGCAGCCAACAGAACAGGGGGCGGAATGGCTACACCTTC; CDR3 protein: CASSQQNRGRNGYTF
J gene: TRBJ2-7; clone size: .; V gene: TRBV7-6; D gene: .; CDR3 DNA: TGTGCCAGCAGCTTAATTGCTGGCGGGACGAGCTACGAGCAGTACTTC; CDR3 protein: CASSLIAGGTSYEQYF
J gene: TRBJ2-7; clone size: .; V gene: TRBV19; D gene: TRBD1; CDR3 DNA: TGTGCCAGTAGTCCCGGACAGGGGGCGGAAGAGCAGTACTTC; CDR3 protein: CASSPGQGAEEQYF
J gene: TRBJ1-2; clone size: .; V gene: TRBV6-5; D gene: .; CDR3 DNA: TGTGCCAGCAGTATAACCAGGGATTGGTATGGCTACACCTTC; CDR3 protein: CASSITRDWYGYTF
J gene: TRBJ1-6; clone size: .; V gene: TRBV30; D gene: TRBD1; CDR3 DNA: TGTGCCTGGAGTGCAGGGGGGAATAATTCACCCCTCCACTTT; CDR3 protein: CAWSAGGNNSPLHF
J gene: TRBJ2-1; clone size: .; V gene: TRBV24-1; D gene: .; CDR3 DNA: TGTGCCACCAGTGATTTGGCTAGCCACAATGAGCAGTTCTTC; CDR3 protein: CATSDLASHNEQFF
J gene: TRBJ1-4; clone size: .; V gene: TRBV5-1; D gene: .; CDR3 DNA: TGCGCCAGCAGCCGGACAGCCCCCAAGGCAACTAATGAAAAACTGTTTTTT; CDR3 protein: CASSRTAPKATNEKLFF
J gene: TRBJ2-3; clone size: .; V gene: TRBV20-1; D gene: .; CDR3 DNA: TGCAGTGCTAGTGATTCTCTCACAGATACGCAGTATTTT; CDR3 protein: CSASDSLTDTQYF
J gene: TRBJ2-2; clone size: .; V gene: TRBV5-1; D gene: TRBD2; CDR3 DNA: TGCGCCAGCAGCGCTAGCGGGAGGGCCCCCGGGGAGCTGTTTTTT; CDR3 protein: CASSASGRAPGELFF
J gene: TRBJ1-5; clone size: .; V gene: TRBV2; D gene: .; CDR3 DNA: TGTGCCAGCAGTGATCGTAATCAGCCCCAGCATTTT; CDR3 protein: CASSDRNQPQHF
J gene: TRBJ2-2; clone size: .; V gene: TRBV5-4; D gene: TRBD2; CDR3 DNA: TGTGCCAGCAGCTTGGTCTGGTGGGGGTTAGCGGGAGACGACACCGGGGAGCTGTTTTTT; CDR3 protein: CASSLVWWGLAGDDTGELFF
J gene: TRBJ2-1; clone size: .; V gene: TRBV20-1; D gene: .; CDR3 DNA: TGCAGTGCCCCCCGAGGGACTCGATCGTTCTTC; CDR3 protein: CSAPRGTRSFF
J gene: TRBJ2-2; clone size: .; V gene: TRBV5-1; D gene: TRBD2; CDR3 DNA: TGCGCCAGCAGCTTCCGGACTAGCGGGACGATGGAGCTGTTTTTT; CDR3 protein: CASSFRTSGTMELFF
J gene: TRBJ1-2; clone size: few; V gene: TRBV9; D gene: TRBD1; CDR3 DNA: TGTGCCAGCAGCGACGGGACAGTCGAAAACTATGGCTACACCTTC; CDR3 protein: CASSDGTVENYGYTF
J gene: TRBJ2-1; clone size: once; V gene: TRBV10-3; D gene: TRBD2; CDR3 DNA: TGTGCCATCAACCCTAGCGGGAGCCCCCTATACAATGAGCAGTTCTTC; CDR3 protein: CAINPSGSPLYNEQFF
J gene: TRBJ1-2; clone size: once; V gene: TRBV4-2; D gene: .; CDR3 DNA: TGTGCCAGCAGCCAAGAAAGAACAGACCACTATGGCTACACCTTC; CDR3 protein: CASSQERTDHYGYTF
J gene: TRBJ1-1; clone size: .; V gene: TRBV5-1; D gene: TRBD1; CDR3 DNA: TGCGCCAGCAGCCCGGAGGGACAGGGGTCTTTCTTT; CDR3 protein: CASSPEGQGSFF
J gene: TRBJ2-2; clone size: .; V gene: TRBV10-3; D gene: TRBD2; CDR3 DNA: TGTGCCACACGGGGGACTAGCGGGAGGGGCGGCGGGGAGCTGTTTTTT; CDR3 protein: CATRGTSGRGGGELFF
J gene: TRBJ1-2; clone size: .; V gene: TRBV13; D gene: TRBD1; CDR3 DNA: TGTGCCAGCAGCTTAGGCCCAGGGGGCGCGTTTGGCTACACCTTC; CDR3 protein: CASSLGPGGAFGYTF
J gene: TRBJ2-5; clone size: .; V gene: TRBV7-7; D gene: TRBD2; CDR3 DNA: TGTGCCAGCAGCTTATCGACTAGCGGGTCGGAGACCCAGTACTTC; CDR3 protein: CASSLSTSGSETQYF
J gene: TRBJ2-7; clone size: .; V gene: TRBV7-9; D gene: .; CDR3 DNA: TGTGCCAGCAGCTTAGCTACCGGGTACGAGCAGTACTTC; CDR3 protein: CASSLATGYEQYF
J gene: TRBJ2-7; clone size: once; V gene: TRBV4-2; D gene: .; CDR3 DNA: TGTGCCAGCAGCCCCTCCTCGGGGGAGGTGCCCTACGAGCAGTACTTC; CDR3 protein: CASSPSSGEVPYEQYF
J gene: TRBJ2-5; clone size: .; V gene: TRBV4-3; D gene: TRBD1; CDR3 DNA: TGCGCCAGCAGCCCACGTGACAGGGGGCAAGAGACCCAGTACTTC; CDR3 protein: CASSPRDRGQETQYF
J gene: TRBJ1-2; clone size: few; V gene: TRBV7-2; D gene: .; CDR3 DNA: TGTGCCAGCAGCTTAGGCACTATTGCCTATGGCTACACCTTC; CDR3 protein: CASSLGTIAYGYTF